Ten or more counts support the clone carrying this T cell receptor beta chain. Its specificity is unknown. The source of the sample is a study of T cells in Graves' hyperthyroidism and ophthalmopathy. Points from the study as a whole: In the analysis, a 13 V-J model separated ophthalmopathy from stable hyperthyroidism.

Authors of the study amplified TCR beta CDR3 regions from RNA transcripts. TCR CDR3 regions were first amplified by RT-PCR with HTBI primers. From the multiplex PCR reads, TCRdb called clonotypes with MiXCR, one entry per CDR3 protein. This table holds some 560,000 distinct CDR3 sequences, more than 15% found once. Calling Graves' hyperthyroidism stable meant ophthalmopathy did not progress within 18 months. Germline loops: CDR1 SGHNT, CDR2 YENEEA. V was clipped by 0 bases and J by 4 bases, with 16 bases between them. This CDR3 is 16 amino acids long. This chain links TRBV11-3 with TRBJ2-7; the D is unclear. What was sequenced was blood. The TCR originated in a woman aged 25 to 39 with Graves' hyperthyroidism. This CDR3 is CASSLDMVEFLYEQYF. CDR3 in DNA: TGTGCCAGCAGCTTAGATATGGTAGAATTCCTTTACGAGCAGTACTTC.